Presented here are 5 T cell receptor beta chains from one specimen sequenced in a study of shared clonotypes between healthy human individuals. TCRdb's table, derived via immunoSEQ multiplex PCR, lists solely in-frame clones and lacks some. The sample includes under 300,000 clones, over 60% of them seen just once. The sequenced material came from memory CD4+ T cells sorted from blood. Subset noted: CD45RA-negative fraction. These receptors originate from a man younger than 45 in good health.

This clone was detected only a few times. The chain is built from TRBV10-1 and TRBJ2-7; no definite D call. Germline lookup yields CDR1 WNHNN and CDR2 SYGVQD (reference sequence). V lost 2 bases and J lost 9, with 11 bases in between. This CDR3 spans 12 amino acids. CDR3 protein: CASSEAGGGQYF. CDR3 in DNA: TGCGCCAGCAGTGAGGCAGGTGGTGGGCAGTACTTC.

The chain combines TRBV11-3 with TRBJ2-2; D not certain. The CDR3 spans 11 residues. In germline, CDR1 is SGHNT, CDR2 YENEEA. The V gene lost 7 bases and the J gene lost 2 bases, with 2 bases spanning the gap. In nucleotides, the CDR3 is TGTGCCAGCACTAACACCGGGGAGCTGTTTTTT. Its protein is CASTNTGELFF.

This clone was observed many times. This chain uses TRBV2 with TRBJ2-1; D not certain. CDR3 length equals 13 residues. The germline V gene encodes CDR1 SNHLY and CDR2 FYNNEI. The V end lost 8 bases, the J end lost 0 bases, and 8 bases lay between the germline ends. CDR3 DNA sequence: TGTGCCAGCTCTGTCCTCTCCTACAATGAGCAGTTCTTC. It translates to CASSVLSYNEQFF.

The chain employs TRBV7-2 and TRBJ1-1; TRBD1 might be the D (5 bases). The germline V gene encodes CDR1 SGHTA and CDR2 FQGNSA. The germline V and J ends were trimmed by 3 bases and 6 bases, with 11 bases remaining between them. CDR3 length: 13 amino acids. The CDR3 DNA follows: TGTGCCAGCAGCTTGAGACAGAGGGCTGAAGCTTTCTTT. Residues: CASSLRQRAEAFF. The complete variable domain, with remaining parts taken from reference TRBV7-2 and TRBJ1-1, reads GAGVSQSPSNKVTEKGKDVELRCDPISGHTALYWYRQSLGQGLEFLIYFQGNSAPDKSGLPSDRFSAERTGGSVSTLTIQRTQQEDSAVYLCASSLRQRAEAFFGQGTRLTVV.

The chain carries TRBV28 and TRBJ2-7; D might be TRBD2 (6 bases). V lost 8 bases and J 0 bases, leaving 8 bases between the germline ends. The CDR3 sequence is 12 residues long. In germline, CDR1 is MDHEN, CDR2 SYDVKM. CDR3 in DNA: TGTGCCAGCGGAGGGTCCTCCTACGAGCAGTACTTC. Encoded protein: CASGGSSYEQYF.